One sample yielded the 22 T cell receptor beta chains listed below, sequenced in a study of blood T cells in healthy people across ages. Together with a sample-barcoded 5' primer, a J-beta primer mix was included in a second PCR lasting about 7 to 11 cycles. MiXCR, run by TCRdb on the 5' RACE reads, gives a single entry per CDR3 protein. Here the sample spans around 1,700,000 distinct CDR3 sequences, 25% to 30% being singletons. Sequencing was performed on blood. The receptor source for this set is a woman in her 30s in good health.

This clonotype was counted at least ten times. The chain recombines TRBV20-1 with TRBJ2-7; tentative D call: TRBD1 (6 bases). Trimming took 6 bases from V and 4 from J, leaving 19 bases between them. Germline CDR1 and CDR2: DFQATT and SNEGSKA (reference sequence). CDR3 length: 14 amino acids. The CDR3 is CSASGHEPPYEQYF. The CDR3 nucleotides are TGCAGTGCGTCGGGACACGAGCCCCCTTACGAGCAGTACTTC.

This clonotype was picked up many times. The chain recombines TRBV5-1 with TRBJ2-5; TRBD2 aligns across 9 bases. The germline CDR1 and CDR2 sequences are SGHRS and YFSETQ. The CDR3 consists of 15 residues. V lost 1 base, J lost 5 bases, and 6 bases stayed unmatched. The CDR3 region is CASSLIAGAGETQYF. CDR3 in DNA: TGCGCCAGCAGCTTGATAGCGGGGGCCGGGGAGACCCAGTACTTC.

This clonotype was counted at least ten times. This chain uses TRBV10-3 with TRBJ2-1, with a tentative D call TRBD2 (6 bases). Germline-derived CDR1 and CDR2 are ENHRY and SYGVKD. The CDR3 is 16 amino acids. V dropped 2 bases and J dropped 4 bases, with 15 bases sitting between them. Written as DNA, the CDR3 is TGTGCCATCAGTGAGGGGATCGGGGACTCTTACAATGAGCAGTTCTTC. Its protein is CAISEGIGDSYNEQFF.

This clonotype was picked up many times. The chain is built from TRBV27 and TRBJ2-5, with TRBD1 identical over 10 bases. J was trimmed by 4 bases and V by 3 bases; bases with no gene match: 2. The germline V gene encodes CDR1 MNHEY and CDR2 SMNVEV (reference sequence). This CDR3 contains 14 residues. The CDR3 DNA sequence: TGTGCCAGCAGTTTTGGGGACAGGGGAGAGACCCAGTACTTC. As protein: CASSFGDRGETQYF.

There are a few counts of this clonotype. The chain has TRBV7-3 and TRBJ2-1; perhaps TRBD1 as D (5 bases). The V end was cut by 3 bases, the J end by 9 bases, with 12 bases between. The CDR3 runs 13 residues. Germline V gives CDR1 SGHTA, CDR2 FQGTGA. In DNA, the CDR3 is TGTGCCAGCAGCTTCGACAGACGCACTGAGCAGTTCTTC. This sequence encodes CASSFDRRTEQFF. The whole variable domain, remainder taken from reference TRBV7-3 and TRBJ2-1, is GAGVSQTPSNKVTEKGKYVELRCDPISGHTALYWYRQSLGQGPEFLIYFQGTGAADDSGLPNDRFFAVRPEGSVSTLKIQRTERGDSAVYLCASSFDRRTEQFFGPGTRLTVL.

The rearrangement links TRBV7-2 to TRBJ2-5; 7 bases are shared with TRBD1. Germline values: CDR1 SGHTA, CDR2 FQGNSA. The ends lost 4 bases at V and 5 bases at J; junction bases unmatched: 10. There are 15 residues in the CDR3. The CDR3, as DNA: TGTGCCAGCAGCTACGGGCCAGACAGGGCCGAGACCCAGTACTTC. This gives the protein CASSYGPDRAETQYF. Supplemented by reference TRBV7-2 and TRBJ2-5, the full variable domain reads GAGVSQSPSNKVTEKGKDVELRCDPISGHTALYWYRQSLGQGLEFLIYFQGNSAPDKSGLPSDRFSAERTGGSVSTLTIQRTQQEDSAVYLCASSYGPDRAETQYFGPGTRLLVL.

This clonotype was counted many times. The J gene is TRBJ2-7, the V gene TRBV4-1; a possible D gene is TRBD2 (5 bases). Germline loops: CDR1 MGHRA, CDR2 YSYEKL. V lost 1 base and J lost 2, with 12 bases in between. This CDR3 region has 15 residues. Written as DNA, the CDR3 is TGCGCCAGCAGCCAAGTGACGGGGAGTACCTACGAGCAGTACTTC. Translating it yields CASSQVTGSTYEQYF.

V and J are TRBV29-1 and TRBJ2-1; D is perhaps TRBD1 (5 bases). The CDR3 is 12 residues long. Trimming took off 4 bases at V and 10 bases at J, with 14 bases between the two ends. Germline CDR1 is SQVTM and CDR2 is ANQGSEA. CDR3 sequence: CSVGDSKDEQFF. Here the CDR3 DNA reads TGCAGCGTTGGTGACAGTAAGGACGAGCAGTTCTTC.

About this clonotype itself: This could be a read error, since a much larger clone is one nucleotide away. The chain links TRBV7-9 to TRBJ2-1; 7 bases agree with TRBD1. The end of the DNA aligns better with TRBJ2-7, so the J call may be wrong. The CDR3 is 15 residues long. The germline gives CDR1 SEHNR, CDR2 FQNEAQ (reference sequence). CDR3: CASSPRDRTTYGQYF. The CDR3 bases are TGTGCCAGCAGCCCCCGGGACAGAACCACCTACGGGCAGTACTTC.

The gene calls are TRBV7-2 and TRBJ1-2; TRBD1 matches at 7 bases. With V trimmed by 0 bases and J by 4 bases, 8 bases remained unmatched. This CDR3 contains 16 residues. Germline CDR1 and CDR2: SGHTA and FQGNSA. The CDR3 sequence: CASSLAAAGGVYGYTF. CDR3 coding DNA: TGTGCCAGCAGCTTAGCAGCGGCAGGGGGGGTCTATGGCTACACCTTC.

The V call is TRBV20-1, the J call TRBJ2-7, with 9 bases matching TRBD2. Germline V lookup: CDR1 DFQATT, CDR2 SNEGSKA (reference sequence). This CDR3 region has 15 residues. J lost 3 bases, V lost 0 bases, and 6 bases had no gene match. CDR3 sequence (DNA): TGCAGTGCTAGAGATCGGGCTAGCGGGAACTACGAGCAGTACTTC. Translating it yields CSARDRASGNYEQYF.

This clonotype was detected ten times or more. The rearrangement joins TRBV29-1 to TRBJ2-2, with a possible D match to TRBD1 (5 bases). The CDR3 consists of 14 residues. Germline V gives CDR1 SQVTM, CDR2 ANQGSEA. V gave up 8 bases and J gave up 4 bases, with 17 bases separating them. Written as DNA, the CDR3 is TGCAGCATCTTGGACAAGGCATTCACCGGGGAGCTGTTTTTT. This gives the protein CSILDKAFTGELFF.

As regards this clonotype: Only one base separates this from a far larger clonotype, so it likely reflects a read error. The gene calls are TRBV7-2 and TRBJ2-7; a weak D match, TRBD2 (6 bases). CDR3 size: 13 residues. Germline V gene lookup returns CDR1 SGHTA and CDR2 FQGNSA. CDR3 protein: CAGSLAETYEQYF. Written as DNA, the CDR3 is TGTGCCGGCAGCTTAGCGGAGACCTACGAGCAGTACTTC.

This clonotype appeared many times. The chain recombines TRBV7-9 with TRBJ1-2; possibly TRBD1 for D (5 bases). Trimming cost V 2 bases and J 4 bases, with 11 bases left between them. There are 14 residues in the CDR3. Per germline, CDR1 SEHNR and CDR2 FQNEAQ (reference sequence). The CDR3 is CASSLQGVGYGYTF. In DNA form, the CDR3 reads TGTGCCAGCAGCTTACAGGGTGTTGGCTATGGCTACACCTTC.

This clonotype was found once. This chain joins TRBV7-2 and TRBJ2-7; D is perhaps TRBD2 (6 bases). Germline CDR1 reads SGHTA; CDR2 reads FQGNSA. This CDR3 comprises 15 residues. Trimming took off 6 bases at V and 6 bases at J, with 21 bases between the two ends. This chain's CDR3 is CASRNFFGGESEQYF. In nucleotides, the CDR3 is TGTGCCAGCAGGAATTTTTTCGGGGGTGAGAGCGAGCAGTACTTC.

This clonotype was recorded a few times. The CDR3 loop is CASSLPTSGSGTGELFF. The CDR3 nucleotides read TGCGCCAGCAGCTTGCCGACTAGCGGGAGTGGGACCGGGGAGCTGTTTTTT. The chain carries TRBV5-1 and TRBJ2-2, with 12 bases identical to TRBD2. V trimming: 1 base; J trimming: 5 bases; junction bases outside the gene matches: 6. CDR3 length: 17 amino acids. CDR1 and CDR2 (germline): SGHRS, YFSETQ.

The sample holds a few counts of this clonotype. This sequence joins TRBV24-1 and TRBJ2-1; 13 bases map to TRBD2. This CDR3 comprises 19 residues. Trimming removed 5 bases from V and 3 bases from J; junction bases left unmatched: 12. Per the germline V gene, CDR1 is KGHDR and CDR2 is SFDVKD. The CDR3 coding sequence is TGTGCCACCAGTGCCACGGGGACTAGCGGGGTCCACCTCTACAATGAGCAGTTCTTC. As protein: CATSATGTSGVHLYNEQFF.

This chain connects TRBV5-5 to TRBJ1-5, with TRBD1 matching over 10 bases. This CDR3 is 16 amino acids long. The germline V gene encodes CDR1 SGHKS and CDR2 YYEKEE (reference sequence). Trimming removed 0 bases from V and 5 bases from J; junction bases left unmatched: 5. The CDR3 region has the DNA TGTGCCAGCAGCTTGGTCTTGGGGACAGGGGATCAGCCCCAGCATTTT. Protein sequence: CASSLVLGTGDQPQHF.

On this clonotype itself: At one end the junction does not follow the germline gene, possibly because of a read error. V gene TRBV5-1 combines with J gene TRBJ2-4; TRBD1 or TRBD2 may be the D gene (5 bases each). The DNA matches TRBJ2-1 better at its end, which makes the J call doubtful. The V gene's germline CDR1 is SGHRS and CDR2 YFSETQ. This CDR3 contains 17 residues. The CDR3 DNA sequence: TGCGCCAGCAGCTGGGGACCCCGCGGACCGGTAGACAATGATCAGTTCTTC. This encodes CASSWGPRGPVDNDQFF.

This clonotype turned up a few times. The V call is TRBV20-1, the J call TRBJ1-1, with TRBD1 as a possible D gene (5 bases). V lost 4 bases and J 1 base, leaving 22 bases between the germline ends. Germline V gene lookup returns CDR1 DFQATT and CDR2 SNEGSKA (reference sequence). This CDR3 has 17 amino acids. CDR3 protein: CSANTNEQEPENTEAFF. Here the CDR3 DNA reads TGCAGTGCTAACACCAACGAACAGGAGCCTGAGAACACTGAAGCTTTCTTT.

This clonotype was observed a single time. The CDR3 coding sequence is TGTGCCAGCAGCCAAGATCCAGGGAATGGTGGCTACACCTTC. Protein product: CASSQDPGNGGYTF. V is TRBV4-2 and J is TRBJ1-2; D possibly corresponds to TRBD1 (5 bases). Germline lookup yields CDR1 LGHNA and CDR2 YNFKEQ. This CDR3 region has 14 residues. Trimming took 0 bases from V and 7 from J, leaving 12 bases between them.

Points on this clonotype: A read error may produce the germline difference seen at one junction end. This sequence joins TRBV20-1 and TRBJ2-5; 9 nucleotides align to TRBD2. The CDR3 runs to 12 residues. The germline gives CDR1 DFQATT, CDR2 SNEGSKA (reference sequence). CDR3 region: CGASGTKVEQYF. The CDR3 coding sequence is TGCGGTGCTAGCGGGACTAAGGTTGAGCAGTACTTC.